This T cell receptor (beta chain) was documented in a study of CD8+ T cells in alopecia areata. Study at large: The drug, tofacitinib, lasted 6 to 18 months, followed by 6 months off drug. Whole-study findings and limits: Any link of baseline CD8+ expansion to response, resting on one nonresponder, remains uncertain.

The treatment denotes: oral pan-JAK inhibitor, 5-10 mg twice daily. Lesional scalp punch biopsies and peripheral blood came from alopecia areata patients. Comment on this clone: Its antigen is not identified.

The sequencing template was cDNA reverse transcribed from extracted RNA. Assay used: immunoSEQ multiplex PCR; TCRdb lists only in-frame clones, some missing. In the table there are 150,000 to 200,000 clones, roughly 50% of which are singletons. Trimming removed 5 bases from V and 7 bases from J, with 9 bases in between. The V gene's germline CDR1 is GTSNPN and CDR2 SVGIG (reference sequence). The CDR3 is made up of 11 amino acids. The gene calls are TRBV30 and TRBJ2-1; either TRBD1 or TRBD2 may fit D (5 bases each). Sequencing was performed on CD4+ T cells sorted from blood, taken between weeks 55 and 65, from a patient treated with tofacitinib. The sequence was collected from a human donor with alopecia areata. CDR3 nucleotides: TGTGCCTGGTTAGGGGAGAATGAGCAGTTCTTC. Protein product: CAWLGENEQFF. The whole variable domain, filled in from reference TRBV30 and TRBJ2-1, reads SQTIHQWPATLVQPVGSPLSLECTVEGTSNPNLYWYRQAAGRGLQLLFYSVGIGQISSEVPQNLSASRPQDRQFILSSKKLLLSDSGFYLCAWLGENEQFFGPGTRLTVL.